What follows is one T cell receptor beta chain and its context. Antigen unknown. Measured with immunoSEQ multiplex PCR; TCRdb has only the in-frame clones, and not every one. The sample consists of about 200,000 clones, about nine tenths of them appearing once. These data come from a study of T cell responses to AZD1222 COVID-19 vaccine. Study-wide findings and caveats: CD4 TCRs linked to vaccination spanned spike, dominating at 160-218 and 743-854.

The CDR3 runs to 19 residues. Germline V gene sequence: CDR1 KGHSH, CDR2 LQKENI. The V gene end was trimmed by 3 bases and the J gene end by 8 bases; junction bases not matched to a gene: 20. The TCR sequence derives from an adult who received the AZD1222 COVID-19 vaccine. The genes are TRBV18 and TRBJ2-4, with 9 bases aligning to TRBD2. The sequencing used peripheral blood, collected 28 days after the second AZD1222 dose. The CDR3 reads CASSPSNLDGGTSLHIQYF. Written as DNA, the CDR3 is TGTGCCAGCTCACCCTCGAACTTGGACGGCGGGACTAGCTTACACATTCAGTACTTC.